The clone carrying this T cell receptor beta chain was detected ten times or more. Its antigen is undetermined. The sample contains more than one DNA sequence encoding this CDR3. The data were taken from a study of shared clonotypes between healthy human individuals. Sequencing was performed with immunoSEQ multiplex PCR; in TCRdb, only in-frame clones are kept and a portion is missing. The sample holds under 750,000 clones, 55% to 80% seen once. The study's findings and limits: Represented diversity, genetic and exposure-history alike, was limited by few donors. Only blood was sampled; tissue repertoires likely differ.

The CDR3 length is 15 residues. Germline V lookup: CDR1 SGHRS, CDR2 YFSETQ. The V and J ends lost 1 base and 4 bases respectively, with 12 bases between them. This receptor was obtained from a woman under 40 in good health. The rearrangement joins TRBV5-1 to TRBJ2-1; tentative D call: TRBD2 (5 bases). Sequenced: memory CD4+ T cells sorted from blood. Subset: CD45RA-negative fraction. CDR3 sequence (DNA): TGCGCCAGCAGCTTGACATCCCCGGGGTACAATGAGCAGTTCTTC. Encoded protein: CASSLTSPGYNEQFF.